These 2 T cell receptor beta chains were sequenced from one sample in a study of cytomegalovirus exposure and HLA in healthy donors. It was with 60 Vbeta and 13 Jbeta primers that the PCR ran. Only in-frame clones appear in the TCRdb table, and some are missing; sequencing was by immunoSEQ multiplex PCR. The data contain around 100,000 clones, about four fifths of them singletons. The sequencing sample was made of PBMCs. The receptors derive from a woman aged 18-29 years in good health and CMV-seropositive.

V usage is TRBV27 and J usage is TRBJ2-5, with D possibly matching TRBD2 (6 bases). V was shortened by 2 bases and J by 1 base, with 11 bases between the two germline ends. The CDR3 loop spans 15 amino acids. Per germline, CDR1 MNHEY and CDR2 SMNVEV (reference sequence). Here the CDR3 reads CASSLRVGGQETQYF. CDR3 coding DNA: TGTGCCAGCAGTTTACGGGTCGGGGGCCAAGAGACCCAGTACTTC.

The chain uses TRBV28 and TRBJ2-3; 13 nucleotides agree with TRBD2. This CDR3 has 16 residues. The V and J ends lost 3 bases and 4 bases, in that order; junction bases with no gene match: 4. Germline-derived CDR1 and CDR2 are MDHEN and SYDVKM. CDR3: CASSLTSGRSPDTQYF. The CDR3 nucleotides are TGTGCCAGCAGTTTGACTAGCGGGAGGTCCCCAGATACGCAGTATTTT.